These 30 T cell receptor beta chains originate from one sample sequenced in a study of CD8 T cells in ankylosing spondylitis. Using its own MiXCR run on the 5' RACE reads, TCRdb lists one record per CDR3 protein. The data contain about 92,000 distinct CDR3 sequences, about 9.1% of them singletons. Sequenced material: blood, either unsorted or a sorted T cell fraction (not recorded which). The receptors stem from a male donor with ankylosing spondylitis or in good health (not recorded which).

This clonotype was found many times. The V gene is TRBV27, the J gene TRBJ2-1; 7 bases map to TRBD2. V was pared by 2 bases and J by 6 bases, with 7 bases of the junction left unmatched. Germline V CDR1 and CDR2: MNHEY, SMNVEV (reference sequence). This CDR3 has 15 amino acids. This chain's CDR3 is CASSLTPGLGNEQFF. The CDR3 bases are TGTGCCAGCAGTTTAACGCCCGGACTAGGCAATGAGCAGTTCTTC.

Many counts were recorded for this clonotype. The CDR3 loop is CASSGHLAGPQCPSNEQFF. DNA for the CDR3: TGCGCCAGCAGCGGACATCTCGCGGGGCCCCAATGCCCTTCGAATGAGCAGTTCTTC. This chain links TRBV23-1 with TRBJ2-1; possibly TRBD2 for D (6 bases). TRBV23-1 is an ORF for which the function is uncertain. V was trimmed by 6 bases and J by 7 bases, leaving 31 bases between them. CDR3 length equals 19 residues.

This clonotype showed up many times. The rearrangement uses TRBV20-1 and TRBJ1-5; possible D gene TRBD1, 6 bases. The CDR3 contains 16 residues. CDR1 is DFQATT, CDR2 SNEGSKA, per germline (reference sequence). V was clipped by 3 bases and J by 0 bases, with 15 bases between them. This CDR3 is CSASSRAGDSNQPQHF. For the CDR3, the DNA is TGCAGTGCTAGCAGTCGGGCAGGGGATAGCAATCAGCCCCAGCATTTT.

In this sample, this clonotype turned up many times. The V gene is TRBV10-3, the J gene TRBJ2-1; the match to TRBD2 covers 10 bases. This CDR3 spans 16 amino acids. From germline, CDR1 is ENHRY and CDR2 SYGVKD. V shed 10 bases, J shed 6 bases, and the junction held 15 bases outside the gene matches. The CDR3 sequence: CATGKLTSGTPNEQFF. The CDR3 DNA reads TGTGCCACCGGGAAACTTACTAGCGGGACACCCAATGAGCAGTTCTTC.

The chain joins TRBV12-3 or TRBV12-4 to TRBJ1-2, with D hard to call. Trimming took off 4 bases at V and 8 bases at J, with 14 bases between the two ends. The CDR3 is 13 amino acids. The CDR3 DNA follows: TGTGCCAGCAGTTGGGTCAGACCAGGAGGCTACACCTTC. Translating gives CASSWVRPGGYTF.

The table lists this clonotype with a few counts. The chain couples TRBV12-3 or TRBV12-4 to TRBJ2-2; TRBD1 matches at 7 bases. The CDR3 runs 16 residues. After removal of 3 bases from V and 1 base from J, the junction contained 5 bases not matched to a gene. The CDR3 sequence: CASSFAGTVNTGELFF. CDR3 nucleotides: TGTGCCAGCAGTTTTGCCGGGACAGTGAACACCGGGGAGCTGTTTTTT.

In its sample, this clonotype was seen many times. The genes are TRBV15 and TRBJ1-2, with D tentatively TRBD1 (6 bases). Germline CDR1 and CDR2: LNHNV and YYDKDF (reference sequence). The CDR3 spans 16 residues. V shed 3 bases and J shed 7 bases, with 21 bases lying between them. Here the CDR3 reads CATSRATGLGLPGYTF. CDR3 bases: TGTGCCACCAGCAGGGCAACAGGGTTGGGGCTGCCTGGCTACACCTTC.

V and J are TRBV11-1 and TRBJ2-7; possibly TRBD1 or TRBD2 for D (6 bases each). Germline V lookup: CDR1 SGHAT, CDR2 FQDESV (reference sequence). The CDR3 has 15 residues. The V gene lost 5 bases and the J gene lost 2 bases, with 16 bases spanning the gap. The CDR3 nucleotides are TGTGCCAGCAGCAGAGAACAGGGAGGTACCTACGAGCAGTACTTC. Its protein product is CASSREQGGTYEQYF.

V gene TRBV4-2 combines with J gene TRBJ2-3; TRBD2 is a possible D gene (6 bases). The CDR3 sequence is 16 residues long. Germline CDR1 is LGHNA and CDR2 is YNFKEQ. The germline V and J ends were trimmed by 0 bases and 0 bases, with 10 bases remaining between them. The CDR3 here is CASSQERDSSTDTQYF. CDR3 DNA: TGTGCCAGCAGCCAAGAGAGGGACTCCAGCACAGATACGCAGTATTTT.

The CDR3 here is CASSLSQFNYGYTF. The CDR3 DNA sequence: TGTGCCAGCAGCTTATCTCAGTTTAACTATGGCTACACCTTC. V and J are TRBV7-2 and TRBJ1-2, with D unresolved. This CDR3 comprises 14 residues. Germline lookup yields CDR1 SGHTA and CDR2 FQGNSA. Trimming pared 2 bases from V and 1 base from J, leaving 8 bases between.

This clonotype showed up many times. In DNA, the CDR3 is TGTGCCAGCAGCCGACTATTGGAGACCCAGTACTTC. This codes for CASSRLLETQYF. The rearrangement uses TRBV2 and TRBJ2-5; D possibly corresponds to TRBD2 (5 bases). CDR1 is SNHLY and CDR2 is FYNNEI in the germline V gene. There are 12 residues in the CDR3. Trimming took off 6 bases at V and 5 bases at J, with 10 bases between the two ends.

Many counts were recorded for this clonotype. The rearrangement joins TRBV12-3 or TRBV12-4 to TRBJ1-1, with TRBD1 as a possible D gene (6 bases). The CDR3 spans 13 residues. Trimming cost V 3 bases and J 7 bases, with 12 bases left between them. The CDR3 protein is CASSLRGGFEAFF. CDR3 DNA: TGTGCCAGCAGTTTGCGAGGGGGGTTTGAAGCTTTCTTT.

This clonotype was seen at least ten times. The V call is TRBV9, the J call TRBJ2-3; no definite D call. Germline V gene data show CDR1 as SGDLS and CDR2 as YYNGEE. The length of the CDR3 is 17 residues. The V end lost 4 bases, the J end lost 0 bases, and 18 bases lay between the germline ends. The CDR3 sequence: CASSRGTGWGSTDTQYF. The CDR3 coding sequence is TGTGCCAGCAGCAGAGGTACGGGTTGGGGTAGCACAGATACGCAGTATTTT. Looking up the rest from reference TRBV9 and TRBJ2-3 gives the full variable domain: DSGVTQTPKHLITATGQRVTLRCSPRSGDLSVYWYQQSLDQGLQFLIQYYNGEERAKGNILERFSAQQFPDLHSELNLSSLELGDSALYFCASSRGTGWGSTDTQYFGPGTRLTVL.

This clonotype was detected ten times or more. The chain recombines TRBV20-1 with TRBJ2-3, with 8 bases aligning to TRBD2. Germline CDR1 is DFQATT and CDR2 is SNEGSKA (reference sequence). J gave up 0 bases and V 3 bases, and 14 bases lay outside the gene matches. The CDR3 covers 18 residues. CDR3 in DNA: TGCAGTGCTAGTTTGGGACTAGAAGTTCAGACTAGCACAGATACGCAGTATTTT. Protein product: CSASLGLEVQTSTDTQYF.

Many counts were recorded for this clonotype. The rearrangement joins TRBV3-1 to TRBJ2-7, with 12 bases lining up with TRBD2. The CDR3 is 15 amino acids. The V segment lost 3 bases and the J segment 3 bases; nucleotides outside the gene matches: 3. Germline values: CDR1 LGHDT, CDR2 YNNKEL (reference sequence). Here the CDR3 reads CASSHRTSGDYEQYF. The CDR3 DNA reads as TGTGCCAGCAGCCACCGGACTAGCGGGGACTACGAGCAGTACTTC.

This clonotype occurred many times. For the CDR3, the DNA is TGTGCCAGCAGCCCGGGCCTAATACTGAACTACAATGAGCAGTTCTTC. Protein: CASSPGLILNYNEQFF. The chain uses TRBV27 and TRBJ2-1; D gene ambiguous. Trimming pared 6 bases from V and 3 bases from J, leaving 18 bases between. This CDR3 contains 16 residues. Germline CDR1 and CDR2: MNHEY and SMNVEV (reference sequence).

The chain is built from TRBV12-3 or TRBV12-4 and TRBJ1-6; 7 bases line up with TRBD1. The trim removed 6 bases at V and 7 bases at J, leaving 6 bases unmatched. The CDR3 covers 14 residues. The CDR3 DNA reads TGTGCCAGCAGAGAGGGACAGCAAAATTCACCCCTCCACTTT. Protein: CASREGQQNSPLHF.

This clonotype was seen ten or more times. CDR3 sequence reads: CSAEVGGTDPYEQYF. As DNA, the CDR3 is TGCAGTGCCGAGGTGGGGGGCACAGACCCCTACGAGCAGTACTTC. This chain connects TRBV20-1 to TRBJ2-7; D tentatively fits TRBD1 or TRBD2 (6 bases each). The CDR3 covers 15 residues. The germline V gene has CDR1 DFQATT and CDR2 SNEGSKA (reference sequence). Trimming removed 6 bases at V and 2 bases at J, with 20 bases between.

In this sample, this clonotype turned up a few times. The V call is TRBV5-1, the J call TRBJ2-5, with 12 bases aligning to TRBD2. Per germline, CDR1 SGHRS and CDR2 YFSETQ. The CDR3 is 17 residues long. J was trimmed by 5 bases and V by 5 bases; bases with no gene match: 13. In DNA, the CDR3 is TGCGCCAGCAGACACCAGACTAGCGGGGGCTTGAGGGAGACCCAGTACTTC. Encoded protein: CASRHQTSGGLRETQYF.

This clonotype was recorded at least ten times. J is TRBJ2-3 and V is TRBV13, with a possible D match to TRBD1 (5 bases). Trimming pared 8 bases from V and 2 bases from J, leaving 14 bases between. The CDR3 is 14 amino acids. The germline gives CDR1 PRHDT, CDR2 FYEKMQ (reference sequence). DNA of the CDR3: TGTGCCAGCGCCGTCCAGGGTAACACAGATACGCAGTATTTT. Its translation is CASAVQGNTDTQYF.

This clonotype showed up just a few times. The chain uses TRBV5-1 and TRBJ2-6; possible D gene TRBD2, 5 bases. This CDR3 has 15 residues. V was trimmed by 0 bases and J by 2 bases, leaving 6 bases between them. Germline CDR1 and CDR2: SGHRS and YFSETQ. Here the CDR3 reads CASSLGGTGANVLTF. CDR3 coding DNA: TGCGCCAGCAGCTTGGGAGGGACTGGGGCCAACGTCCTGACTTTC.

This clonotype was found many times. The V and J genes are TRBV20-1 and TRBJ1-1; possible D gene TRBD1, 6 bases. Germline V lookup: CDR1 DFQATT, CDR2 SNEGSKA (reference sequence). The CDR3 totals 15 residues. V was shortened by 2 bases and J by 4 bases, with 17 bases between the two germline ends. The CDR3 bases are TGCAGTGCTAGAAAGCTTCAGGGGTTGCGCACTGAAGCTTTCTTT. Translation gives CSARKLQGLRTEAFF.

This clonotype was detected ten times or more. This chain links TRBV5-6 with TRBJ2-1; D is undetermined. Germline assignment: CDR1 SGHDT and CDR2 YYEEEE. The CDR3 is 12 residues long. The germline V and J ends were trimmed by 1 base and 8 bases, with 7 bases remaining between them. The CDR3 DNA sequence: TGTGCCAGCAGCTTGACGATAGATGAGCAGTTCTTC. This gives the protein CASSLTIDEQFF.

This clonotype showed up many times. The V call is TRBV6-4, the J call TRBJ2-1, with D perhaps given as TRBD1 or TRBD2 (6 bases each). V lost 3 bases, J lost 13 bases, and 19 bases lay in between. The germline gives CDR1 MRHNA, CDR2 SNTAGT. The CDR3 spans 14 residues. In nucleotides, the CDR3 is TGTGCCAGCAGTGATGGGGGGCCTGCGGGGTTCCAGTTCTTC. Translated: CASSDGGPAGFQFF.

This clonotype has a count of ten or more. V is TRBV6-1 and J is TRBJ1-6; D call uncertain. Trimming stripped 6 bases from V and 5 bases from J, with 8 bases between. The CDR3 extends over 13 amino acids. Germline V gene lookup returns CDR1 MNHNS and CDR2 SASEGT. The CDR3 region is CASRASDNSPLHF. The CDR3 DNA reads as TGTGCCAGCAGAGCGTCGGATAATTCACCCCTCCACTTT.

This clonotype has at least ten counts. The chain has TRBV7-8 and TRBJ2-5; D may match TRBD1 or TRBD2 (5 bases each). V lost 2 bases to trimming and J lost 4 bases, with 14 bases between them. Germline V CDR1 and CDR2: SGHVS, FQNEAQ. The CDR3 contains 15 residues. CDR3 in amino acids: CASSLRKGSLETQYF. The CDR3 nucleotides read TGTGCCAGCAGCTTACGTAAGGGGAGCCTAGAGACCCAGTACTTC.

V and J are TRBV4-1 and TRBJ2-3; D gene ambiguous. Trimming shortened V by 0 bases and J by 1 base, and 14 bases separated the two germline ends. Germline CDR1 and CDR2: MGHRA and YSYEKL. This CDR3 region has 17 residues. In DNA, the CDR3 is TGCGCCAGCAGCCAAGATCCCGTACGGCCGGGCACAGATACGCAGTATTTT. The encoded protein is CASSQDPVRPGTDTQYF.

This clonotype was seen ten or more times. The chain couples TRBV15 to TRBJ2-3, with 9 bases fitting TRBD1. The CDR3 runs to 18 residues. Germline V gene sequence: CDR1 LNHNV, CDR2 YYDKDF (reference sequence). V was clipped by 6 bases and J by 2 bases; unmatched bases: 15. DNA for the CDR3: TGTGCCACCAGAAAACATCCGGGACAGGGAACATCCACAGATACGCAGTATTTT. Translating it yields CATRKHPGQGTSTDTQYF.

This clonotype has ten or more counts. This rearrangement joins TRBV15 to TRBJ1-1; D might be TRBD1 (5 bases). In germline, CDR1 is LNHNV, CDR2 YYDKDF (reference sequence). Trimming stripped 0 bases from V and 3 bases from J, with 14 bases between. CDR3 length: 16 amino acids. The DNA of the CDR3 is TGTGCCACCAGCAGAGATTGGGGGTTGTCCGACACTGAAGCTTTCTTT. Its translation is CATSRDWGLSDTEAFF.

This clonotype turned up a few times. V is TRBV7-2 and J is TRBJ2-5; D possibly corresponds to TRBD2 (5 bases). Trimming pared 1 base from V and 1 base from J, leaving 13 bases between. The germline V gene has CDR1 SGHTA and CDR2 FQGNSA. This CDR3 region has 16 residues. CDR3 in DNA: TGTGCCAGCAGCTTAGAGCTAGCCCCCCCCCAAGAGACCCAGTACTTC. Translated, it gives CASSLELAPPQETQYF.